The present entry profiles one T cell receptor (beta chain) with its context. TCRdb redid the calling of the 5' RACE reads with MiXCR, one entry per CDR3 protein. This sample has around 62,000 distinct CDR3 sequences, with roughly a fifth found just once. This specimen comes from a study of HIV-infected patients and healthy controls. The receptor was derived from a human donor in good health. Sequencing input: CD4+ T cells from blood.

The CDR3 protein is CASSLGDFEDNEQFF. In DNA form, the CDR3 reads TGCGCCAGCAGCTTGGGGGACTTTGAAGACAATGAGCAGTTCTTC. The chain links TRBV5-1 to TRBJ2-1, with D perhaps TRBD2 (6 bases). Germline loops: CDR1 SGHRS, CDR2 YFSETQ. V gave up 0 bases and J gave up 5 bases, with 12 bases separating them. This CDR3 has 15 residues.